This passage covers 30 T cell receptor beta chains from one sample sequenced in a study of CD8 T cells in ankylosing spondylitis. TCRdb reprocessed the 5' RACE reads with MiXCR, giving one entry per CDR3 protein. Of around 300,000 distinct CDR3 sequences listed, about a fifth were seen once; the top ten hold 3% to 4%. The sequenced sample was blood, either unsorted or a sorted T cell fraction (not recorded which). These receptors were taken from a female donor with ankylosing spondylitis or in good health (not recorded which).

This chain uses TRBV29-1 with TRBJ2-2, with TRBD2 matching over 9 bases. Germline V gives CDR1 SQVTM, CDR2 ANQGSEA. The CDR3 has 18 residues. Trimming cost V 4 bases and J 4 bases; bases outside gene matches: 16. DNA for the CDR3: TGCAGCGTTGGAGAAGAAGATAGTCTAGCGGGATCCACCGGGGAGCTGTTTTTT. Translating it yields CSVGEEDSLAGSTGELFF.

A few counts support this clonotype. The rearrangement joins TRBV20-1 to TRBJ2-5, with D maybe TRBD1 (5 bases). This CDR3 region has 15 residues. The germline CDR1 and CDR2 sequences are DFQATT and SNEGSKA (reference sequence). The germline V and J ends were trimmed by 0 bases and 1 base, with 12 bases remaining between them. CDR3 sequence reads: CSAREHRWPQETQYF. CDR3 nucleotide sequence: TGCAGTGCTAGAGAACACAGGTGGCCCCAAGAGACCCAGTACTTC.

This clonotype was counted between two and nine times. The rearrangement joins TRBV20-1 to TRBJ2-7, with TRBD2 matching 9 bases. Trimming cost V 4 bases and J 4 bases; bases outside gene matches: 2. The CDR3 is made up of 12 amino acids. The germline CDR1 and CDR2 sequences are DFQATT and SNEGSKA (reference sequence). Here the CDR3 DNA reads TGCAGTGCTACGACTAGCGGATACGAGCAGTACTTC. It yields the protein CSATTSGYEQYF.

This chain uses TRBV5-6 with TRBJ2-1, with D unresolved. Germline V CDR1 and CDR2: SGHDT, YYEEEE. The CDR3 covers 15 residues. Deletions cut 0 bases from V and 9 bases from J, with 16 bases between. The CDR3 DNA follows: TGTGCCAGCAGCTTGGTTGTCCTTTCGCGCGGTGAGCAGTTCTTC. Protein sequence: CASSLVVLSRGEQFF.

The chain employs TRBV12-3 or TRBV12-4 and TRBJ2-1; the D is unclear. V lost 2 bases and J 9 bases, leaving 5 bases between the germline ends. The CDR3 covers 11 residues. Here the CDR3 DNA reads TGTGCCAGCAGTTTAACTACTGAGCAGTTCTTC. Its protein product is CASSLTTEQFF.

The chain combines TRBV3-1 with TRBJ2-1; D unclear. The CDR3 spans 12 residues. V was clipped by 3 bases and J by 9 bases, with 9 bases between them. Germline V gene lookup returns CDR1 LGHDT and CDR2 YNNKEL (reference sequence). The CDR3 spells CASSHKGAEQFF. In nucleotides, the CDR3 is TGTGCCAGCAGCCATAAAGGCGCTGAGCAGTTCTTC.

CDR3 DNA sequence: TGTGCCATCAGTGAAGGCGGGAGGGCCTGGGATGAGCAGTTCTTC. This sequence encodes CAISEGGRAWDEQFF. The rearrangement uses TRBV10-3 and TRBJ2-1, with 9 bases matching TRBD2. The length of the CDR3 is 15 residues. The germline V gene has CDR1 ENHRY and CDR2 SYGVKD. With 3 bases clipped from V and 8 bases from J, the junction kept 8 bases outside the gene matches.

The chain recombines TRBV6-1 with TRBJ2-7, with 7 nucleotides matching TRBD1. The V gene end was trimmed by 3 bases and the J gene end by 3 bases; junction bases not matched to a gene: 5. The CDR3 extends over 14 amino acids. CDR1 MNHNS and CDR2 SASEGT come from the germline V gene. The CDR3 DNA follows: TGTGCCAGCAGTGAGTACAGGGGTTTCTACGAGCAGTACTTC. It codes for CASSEYRGFYEQYF.

The chain employs TRBV7-3 and TRBJ2-3; D unresolved. V shed 6 bases and J shed 6 bases, with 13 bases lying between them. Germline V lookup: CDR1 SGHTA, CDR2 FQGTGA. This CDR3 is built from 13 residues. The CDR3 bases are TGTGCCAGCAGGCGATGGGCCTCCGATACGCAGTATTTT. This sequence encodes CASRRWASDTQYF.

This clonotype was seen a few times. This chain uses TRBV7-9 with TRBJ1-2, with D maybe TRBD1 (5 bases). The germline V and J ends were trimmed by 7 bases and 3 bases, with 15 bases remaining between them. Germline CDR1 and CDR2: SEHNR and FQNEAQ (reference sequence). The CDR3 has 14 residues. As DNA, the CDR3 is TGTGCCAGCATCCCTGGAGGGGAGTACTATGGCTACACCTTC. It is translated as CASIPGGEYYGYTF.

This rearrangement joins TRBV7-2 to TRBJ2-7; 8 bases align to TRBD2. The length of the CDR3 is 14 residues. V trimming: 3 bases; J trimming: 7 bases; junction bases outside the gene matches: 8. Germline CDR1 is SGHTA and CDR2 is FQGNSA. The DNA for the CDR3 is TGTGCCAGCAGCTTCCGTAACGGGAGGGGGGAGCAGTACTTC. Protein: CASSFRNGRGEQYF.

This clonotype turned up a few times. V is TRBV19 and J is TRBJ2-5; D not certain. The CDR3 spans 15 residues. Germline V gives CDR1 LNHDA, CDR2 SQIVND (reference sequence). Trimming removed 4 bases at V and 1 base at J, with 13 bases between. The CDR3 loop reads CASSKTYYLQETQYF. The CDR3 bases are TGTGCCAGTAGTAAGACCTACTACCTCCAAGAGACCCAGTACTTC.

This chain uses TRBV7-9 with TRBJ2-1; D ambiguous. With 5 bases removed from V and 13 bases from J, the gap between germline ends came to 15 bases. The CDR3 sequence is 12 residues long. Germline V gene lookup returns CDR1 SEHNR and CDR2 FQNEAQ (reference sequence). The CDR3 reads CASSASRVDQFF. As DNA, the CDR3 is TGTGCCAGCAGCGCGAGCCGGGTCGACCAGTTCTTC.

This chain connects TRBV5-5 to TRBJ2-6; D call uncertain. Germline V CDR1 and CDR2: SGHKS, YYEKEE (reference sequence). The CDR3 length is 13 residues. V was clipped by 3 bases and J by 3 bases, with 4 bases between them. The CDR3 nucleotides read TGTGCCAGCAGCTCCCTTGGGGCCAACGTCCTGACTTTC. Amino acid sequence: CASSSLGANVLTF.

The chain recombines TRBV11-1 with TRBJ2-1, with 9 bases lining up with TRBD2. Germline V gene lookup returns CDR1 SGHAT and CDR2 FQDESV (reference sequence). Germline trimming cut 5 bases from V and 4 bases from J; bases unmatched to any gene: 15. CDR3 length: 18 residues. The CDR3 DNA reads as TGTGCCAGCAGCACAGCTGGTCGGCGGGAGGGCCAGTACAATGAGCAGTTCTTC. Its protein is CASSTAGRREGQYNEQFF.

CDR3 region: CASRWEGHEQYF. In DNA form, the CDR3 reads TGTGCCAGCAGATGGGAGGGCCACGAGCAGTACTTC. The chain is built from TRBV2 and TRBJ2-7, with TRBD2 matching over 7 bases. This CDR3 is 12 amino acids long. The V and J ends lost 6 bases and 5 bases, in that order; junction bases with no gene match: 4. The germline gives CDR1 SNHLY, CDR2 FYNNEI.

V and J are TRBV9 and TRBJ2-5; 7 bases align to TRBD1. The V gene end was trimmed by 2 bases and the J gene end by 5 bases; junction bases not matched to a gene: 6. The germline V gene encodes CDR1 SGDLS and CDR2 YYNGEE. This CDR3 is 14 amino acids long. CDR3: CASSVTGSGETQYF. DNA for the CDR3: TGTGCCAGCAGCGTGACAGGGTCGGGGGAGACCCAGTACTTC. Full variable domain (missing parts from reference TRBV9 and TRBJ2-5): DSGVTQTPKHLITATGQRVTLRCSPRSGDLSVYWYQQSLDQGLQFLIQYYNGEERAKGNILERFSAQQFPDLHSELNLSSLELGDSALYFCASSVTGSGETQYFGPGTRLLVL.

This clonotype occurred many times. The DNA of the CDR3 is TGCAGTGCGGGCTTGGGGAGTCTCGACGAGCAGTACTTC. It translates to CSAGLGSLDEQYF. V is TRBV20-1 and J is TRBJ2-7, with D tentatively TRBD2 (5 bases). Germline V CDR1 and CDR2: DFQATT, SNEGSKA (reference sequence). Trimming cost V 6 bases and J 5 bases, with 17 bases left between them. The CDR3 has 13 residues.

The V call is TRBV6-2 or TRBV6-3, the J call TRBJ2-3; 9 bases match TRBD2. The CDR3 is 16 amino acids. With 2 bases clipped from V and 2 bases from J, the junction kept 5 bases outside the gene matches. From germline, CDR1 is MNHEY and CDR2 SVGEGT. CDR3 loop: CASSYPGTSSTDTQYF. The CDR3 DNA is TGTGCCAGCAGTTACCCCGGGACTAGCTCCACAGATACGCAGTATTTT.

V gene TRBV7-2 combines with J gene TRBJ2-3, with 8 bases lining up with TRBD1. Germline CDR1 SGHTA, CDR2 FQGNSA. The CDR3 has 14 amino acids. Trimming at V came to 4 bases and at J to 3 bases, leaving 3 bases not matched to a gene. The CDR3 sequence is CASSSDRVTDTQYF. DNA for the CDR3: TGTGCCAGCAGCTCGGACAGGGTGACAGATACGCAGTATTTT. Full variable domain (rest looked up from reference TRBV7-2 and TRBJ2-3): GAGVSQSPSNKVTEKGKDVELRCDPISGHTALYWYRQSLGQGLEFLIYFQGNSAPDKSGLPSDRFSAERTGGSVSTLTIQRTQQEDSAVYLCASSSDRVTDTQYFGPGTRLTVL.

There are many counts of this clonotype. The gene calls are TRBV10-3 and TRBJ1-2; D uncertain. This CDR3 contains 14 residues. Germline V gene lookup returns CDR1 ENHRY and CDR2 SYGVKD. V was clipped by 10 bases and J by 4 bases, with 19 bases between them. The CDR3 loop is CATLDDTTSYGYTF. CDR3 DNA sequence: TGTGCCACCCTTGACGACACCACATCCTATGGCTACACCTTC.

This clonotype appeared a few times. The rearrangement joins TRBV20-1 to TRBJ1-5; no clear D gene. CDR3 length equals 12 residues. V was pared by 2 bases and J by 3 bases, with 5 bases between. From germline, CDR1 is DFQATT and CDR2 SNEGSKA (reference sequence). The CDR3 protein is CSARQPNQPQHF. CDR3 bases: TGCAGTGCTAGACAACCCAATCAGCCCCAGCATTTT.

This clonotype was seen more than once but under ten times. V is TRBV12-3 or TRBV12-4 and J is TRBJ1-4, with 9 positions matching TRBD1. CDR3 length: 15 residues. V trimming: 6 bases; J trimming: 5 bases; junction bases outside the gene matches: 7. CDR3 coding DNA: TGTGCCAGCAGGACGGTCGGGACAGGGAATGAAAAACTGTTTTTT. This gives the protein CASRTVGTGNEKLFF.

The J gene is TRBJ2-1, the V gene TRBV20-1, with TRBD2 matching 7 bases. The CDR3 is 12 amino acids. Germline V CDR1 and CDR2: DFQATT, SNEGSKA (reference sequence). The trim removed 7 bases at V and 5 bases at J, leaving 5 bases unmatched. This CDR3 is CSEDTSDNEQFF. The CDR3 region has the DNA TGCAGTGAGGATACTAGCGACAATGAGCAGTTCTTC.

The chain uses TRBV2 and TRBJ2-7, with 13 positions matching TRBD2. From germline, CDR1 is SNHLY and CDR2 FYNNEI. The CDR3 spans 15 residues. V gave up 6 bases and J gave up 7 bases; unmatched junction bases: 9. The CDR3 is CASSVTSGRAPEQYF. The DNA of the CDR3 is TGTGCCAGCAGCGTCACTAGCGGGAGGGCCCCGGAGCAGTACTTC.

This clonotype was found many times. This rearrangement joins TRBV29-1 to TRBJ2-3, with a possible D match to TRBD1 (6 bases). The V and J ends lost 4 bases and 1 base respectively, with 9 bases between them. CDR1 SQVTM and CDR2 ANQGSEA come from the germline V gene. The length of the CDR3 is 13 residues. The CDR3 reads CSVGGRGTDTQYF. CDR3 DNA sequence: TGCAGCGTTGGGGGGCGGGGCACAGATACGCAGTATTTT.

This clonotype was seen many times. Here the CDR3 reads CSAPRAGTNTEAFF. For the CDR3, the DNA is TGCAGTGCTCCACGGGCAGGCACCAACACTGAAGCTTTCTTT. V gene TRBV20-1 combines with J gene TRBJ1-1; no clear D. Germline lookup yields CDR1 DFQATT and CDR2 SNEGSKA (reference sequence). V lost 5 bases and J lost 2, with 15 bases in between. CDR3 size: 14 residues.

V usage is TRBV6-5 and J usage is TRBJ1-1; 7 nucleotides match TRBD1. The CDR3 runs to 12 residues. V lost 6 bases, J lost 7 bases, and 5 bases stayed unmatched. Germline CDR1 reads MNHEY; CDR2 reads SVGAGI. The CDR3 region has the DNA TGTGCCAGCAGCTACAGACAGGGTGAAGCTTTCTTT. It is translated as CASSYRQGEAFF.

The chain carries TRBV12-3 or TRBV12-4 and TRBJ1-2; TRBD1 might be the D (6 bases). The V gene lost 6 bases and the J gene lost 4 bases, with 12 bases spanning the gap. CDR3 length: 13 residues. This chain's CDR3 is CASRRGGGYGYTF. CDR3 coding DNA: TGTGCCAGCAGGCGGGGGGGCGGCTATGGCTACACCTTC.

Only a few counts were recorded for this clonotype. In nucleotides, the CDR3 is TGTGCCAGCAGCCCAGGGACGGCCCGGGCCAACGTCCTGACTTTC. It is translated as CASSPGTARANVLTF. The rearrangement joins TRBV7-6 to TRBJ2-6; D possibly uses TRBD1 or TRBD2 (5 bases each). Per the germline V gene, CDR1 is SGHVS and CDR2 is FNYEAQ. Trimming left V 5 bases short and J 5 bases short, with 13 bases between. The CDR3 spans 15 residues.